These 30 T cell receptor beta chains originate from one sample sequenced in a study of CDR3 diversity in severe acne. TCRdb called the PCR reads again in MiXCR, with one record for every CDR3 protein. The top ten hold roughly an eighth of the sample, which has tens of thousands of distinct CDR3 sequences, under 60% seen once. The sample taken for sequencing was blood. These receptor sequences come from a male donor in good health, without acne.

The genes are TRBV10-2 and TRBJ2-3, with 10 bases matching TRBD1. Per the germline V gene, CDR1 is WSHSY and CDR2 is SAAADI. This CDR3 has 16 residues. V trimming: 6 bases; J trimming: 3 bases; junction bases outside the gene matches: 9. The CDR3 spells CASRDPTGGATDTQYF. DNA for the CDR3: TGCGCCAGCAGGGACCCGACAGGGGGCGCGACAGATACGCAGTATTTT.

With respect to this clonotype: This may come from a read error, since a much larger clone is one base off. The chain carries TRBV28 and TRBJ2-3; 8 positions match TRBD2. The CDR3 has 14 amino acids. The germline gives CDR1 MDHEN, CDR2 SYDVKM. In nucleotides, the CDR3 is TGTGCCACCCTTTCCGGGACTAGAACAGATACGCAGTGTTTT. Protein product: CATLSGTRTDTQCF.

The chain links TRBV4-1 to TRBJ1-2; D is uncertain. Germline V gene data show CDR1 as MGHRA and CDR2 as YSYEKL. Deletions cut 5 bases from V and 7 bases from J, with 14 bases between. The CDR3 length is 13 residues. CDR3 nucleotides: TGCGCCAGCAGCGGACTCTTGCTGGGTGGCTACACCTTC. Its translation: CASSGLLLGGYTF.

This clonotype was counted between two and nine times. This chain joins TRBV7-3 and TRBJ2-2; 14 nucleotides align to TRBD2. The CDR3 extends over 16 amino acids. Germline V gene lookup returns CDR1 SGHTA and CDR2 FQGTGA. J lost 4 bases, V lost 5 bases, and 3 bases had no gene match. CDR3 bases: TGTGCCAGCAGCATGACTAGCGGGAGGGCCACCGGGGAGCTGTTTTTT. Its translation is CASSMTSGRATGELFF.

This clonotype was seen just once. The chain couples TRBV20-1 to TRBJ1-1; D uncertain. The germline V gene encodes CDR1 DFQATT and CDR2 SNEGSKA (reference sequence). The V and J ends lost 3 bases and 1 base respectively, with 12 bases between them. The length of the CDR3 is 14 residues. The CDR3 region has the DNA TGCAGTGCTAGGGCTAGCGGTGGGAACACTGAAGCTTTCTTT. This encodes CSARASGGNTEAFF.

This clonotype was seen once. This chain links TRBV12-3 or TRBV12-4 with TRBJ2-7; 10 bases fit TRBD2. The J call may not be correct, given that the DNA end is closer to TRBJ2-1. This CDR3 is built from 15 residues. The CDR3 sequence: CASSTSGTKYNEQFF. CDR3 sequence (DNA): TGTGCCAGCAGTACTAGCGGGACGAAGTACAATGAGCAGTTCTTC.

J is TRBJ2-1 and V is TRBV6-4, with TRBD2 identical over 13 bases. The germline V gene encodes CDR1 MRHNA and CDR2 SNTAGT. This CDR3 has 17 amino acids. J gave up 0 bases and V 4 bases, and 3 bases lay outside the gene matches. The CDR3 region is CASSVTSGGSSYNEQFF. As DNA, the CDR3 is TGTGCCAGCAGTGTGACTAGCGGGGGGTCCTCCTACAATGAGCAGTTCTTC.

This clonotype was found many times. The chain combines TRBV7-2 with TRBJ1-5, with D possibly TRBD1 on 6 matching bases. The CDR3 runs to 13 residues. V was shortened by 3 bases and J by 8 bases, with 11 bases between the two germline ends. Germline V gene lookup returns CDR1 SGHTA and CDR2 FQGNSA. CDR3 loop: CASSLNGGKPQHF. CDR3 nucleotide sequence: TGTGCCAGCAGCTTGAACGGGGGCAAGCCCCAGCATTTT.

The genes are TRBV9 and TRBJ2-7; 8 positions agree with TRBD1. The CDR3 consists of 13 residues. The germline V gene has CDR1 SGDLS and CDR2 YYNGEE. J was trimmed by 4 bases and V by 1 base; bases with no gene match: 1. The CDR3 spells CASSVRTGYEQYF. Written as DNA, the CDR3 is TGTGCCAGCAGCGTAAGGACAGGGTACGAGCAGTACTTC.

This clonotype was observed at least ten times. The J gene is TRBJ2-2, the V gene TRBV7-9, with D perhaps matching TRBD1 (5 bases). CDR1 is SEHNR and CDR2 is FQNEAQ in the germline V gene (reference sequence). V was cut by 4 bases and J by 7 bases, with 13 bases left in between. This CDR3 region has 14 residues. Here the CDR3 reads CASSSQGVDGELFF. As DNA, the CDR3 is TGTGCCAGCAGCTCTCAGGGCGTCGACGGGGAGCTGTTTTTT. The full variable domain, in which reference TRBV7-9 and TRBJ2-2 provide the parts outside the CDR3, is DTGVSQNPRHKITKRGQNVTFRCDPISEHNRLYWYRQTLGQGPEFLTYFQNEAQLEKSRLLSDRFSAERPKGSFSTLEIQRTEQGDSAMYLCASSSQGVDGELFFGEGSRLTVL.

The sample holds many counts of this clonotype. The chain is built from TRBV20-1 and TRBJ2-5; D assignment may be TRBD1 or TRBD2 (5 bases each). The germline V gene encodes CDR1 DFQATT and CDR2 SNEGSKA (reference sequence). V lost 8 bases and J 5 bases, leaving 15 bases between the germline ends. The CDR3 consists of 12 residues. CDR3 bases: TGCAGTTTTTTTTGGGGACGGGAGACCCAGTACTTC. Amino acid sequence: CSFFWGRETQYF.

This clonotype has a count of ten or more. V usage is TRBV10-3 and J usage is TRBJ2-5, with D perhaps matching TRBD2 (6 bases). V shed 0 bases and J shed 5 bases, with 19 bases lying between them. There are 17 residues in the CDR3. Germline-derived CDR1 and CDR2 are ENHRY and SYGVKD. The CDR3 spells CAISESMGGQGSETQYF. CDR3 DNA: TGTGCCATCAGTGAGTCGATGGGAGGCCAGGGCTCGGAGACCCAGTACTTC.

With regard to this clonotype: At one end the junction does not follow the germline gene, possibly because of a read error. This CDR3 is CVSSYGTSGIEETQYF. Written as DNA, the CDR3 is TGCGTCAGCAGCTACGGGACTAGCGGGATCGAAGAGACCCAGTACTTC. V gene TRBV5-1 combines with J gene TRBJ2-5, with 13 bases aligning to TRBD2. Germline V gives CDR1 SGHRS, CDR2 YFSETQ. The CDR3 has 16 residues.

This clonotype was recorded many times. The chain carries TRBV20-1 and TRBJ1-5; D gene unclear. From germline, CDR1 is DFQATT and CDR2 SNEGSKA (reference sequence). The V gene lost 0 bases and the J gene lost 0 bases, with 12 bases spanning the gap. CDR3 length: 16 residues. The CDR3 nucleotides are TGCAGTGCTAGAGATCTCCGGGAATCTAGCAATCAGCCCCAGCATTTT. Its protein product is CSARDLRESSNQPQHF.

V and J are TRBV20-1 and TRBJ1-2; no clear D gene. This CDR3 contains 13 residues. Trimming pared 3 bases from V and 1 base from J, leaving 9 bases between. CDR1 is DFQATT and CDR2 is SNEGSKA in the germline V gene (reference sequence). DNA of the CDR3: TGCAGTGCTAGTACGGCTTATAACTATGGCTACACCTTC. It yields the protein CSASTAYNYGYTF.

The chain recombines TRBV19 with TRBJ2-3; either TRBD1 or TRBD2 may supply D (5 bases each). The CDR3 runs 14 residues. The V end lost 1 base, the J end lost 3 bases, and 8 bases lay between the germline ends. CDR1 LNHDA and CDR2 SQIVND come from the germline V gene (reference sequence). DNA for the CDR3: TGTGCCAGTAGTATAGGGGGACGGACAGATACGCAGTATTTT. This codes for CASSIGGRTDTQYF.

On this clonotype: No conserved phenylalanine or tryptophan is present at the end of the CDR3, so a read error is the likely explanation. The rearrangement joins TRBV18 to TRBJ1-6; D may be TRBD1 (5 bases). V dropped 8 bases and J dropped 2 bases, with 13 bases sitting between them. Germline values: CDR1 KGHSH, CDR2 LQKENI. The CDR3 spans 15 residues. The CDR3 DNA sequence: TGTGCCAGCACGCGGGACGGCCCCTATAATTCACCCCTCCACTAT. This encodes CASTRDGPYNSPLHY.

The genes are TRBV7-9 and TRBJ2-7; D gene uncertain. The CDR3 extends over 15 amino acids. Trimming left V 5 bases short and J 2 bases short, with 16 bases between. Germline CDR1 SEHNR, CDR2 FQNEAQ (reference sequence). This CDR3 reads CASSRVRQAAYEQYF. CDR3 nucleotide sequence: TGTGCCAGCAGCAGGGTTCGTCAGGCGGCCTACGAGCAGTACTTC.

This clonotype was seen ten or more times. This chain joins TRBV5-8 and TRBJ2-7; D is unresolved. Germline loops: CDR1 SGHTS, CDR2 YDEGEE. The CDR3 consists of 16 residues. Trimming removed 3 bases from V and 1 base from J, with 17 bases in between. The CDR3 spells CASSYTMSGYSYEQYF. For the CDR3, the DNA is TGTGCCAGCAGCTACACAATGTCTGGGTATTCCTACGAGCAGTACTTC.

CDR3 sequence (DNA): TGCAGTGCTAGGGAGGCTAGCAGTGCCTACGAGCAGTACTTC. Its protein is CSAREASSAYEQYF. V is TRBV20-1 and J is TRBJ2-7; tentative D call: TRBD2 (5 bases). This CDR3 has 14 residues. Per germline, CDR1 DFQATT and CDR2 SNEGSKA (reference sequence). Trimming took off 3 bases at V and 2 bases at J, with 14 bases between the two ends.

This clonotype was counted many times. This chain joins TRBV6-5 and TRBJ2-1; D is possibly TRBD2 (6 bases). Per germline, CDR1 MNHEY and CDR2 SVGAGI. Trimming pared 7 bases from V and 10 bases from J, leaving 23 bases between. The CDR3 consists of 15 residues. The CDR3 region is CASTTAGLDVREQFF. CDR3 nucleotides: TGTGCCAGCACCACGGCGGGACTGGACGTAAGAGAGCAGTTCTTC.

In this sample, this clonotype turned up many times. The rearrangement links TRBV9 to TRBJ2-2, with unresolved D. The CDR3 is made up of 16 amino acids. Germline-derived CDR1 and CDR2 are SGDLS and YYNGEE. Trimming left V 0 bases short and J 7 bases short, with 16 bases between. CDR3 nucleotide sequence: TGTGCCAGCAGCGTAGCGGCACCATACGAGCACGGGGAGCTGTTTTTT. Translation gives CASSVAAPYEHGELFF. The variable domain in full, completed from reference TRBV9 and TRBJ2-2, reads DSGVTQTPKHLITATGQRVTLRCSPRSGDLSVYWYQQSLDQGLQFLIQYYNGEERAKGNILERFSAQQFPDLHSELNLSSLELGDSALYFCASSVAAPYEHGELFFGEGSRLTVL.

Notes on this clonotype: Since the CDR3 does not end with the conserved phenylalanine or tryptophan, this likely comes from a read error. It is unclear where the CDR3 begins or ends on the DNA, so no DNA is shown, and the CDR3 is as TCRdb lists it. This chain links TRBV6-5 with TRBJ2-5; the table's D call TRBD2 went unverified against the DNA. From germline, CDR1 is MNHEY and CDR2 SVGAGI. The CDR3 length equals 17 residues, ends included. This chain's CDR3 is CASSFGASGDIVQFHGS.

A remark on this clonotype: Sequence at one end of the junction differs from germline and may be a read error. The chain links TRBV20-1 to TRBJ2-5; tentatively, D is TRBD1 or TRBD2 (5 bases each). The CDR3 runs 13 residues. Germline V gives CDR1 DFQATT, CDR2 SNEGSKA (reference sequence). CDR3 sequence (DNA): TGCAGTCCTAGGGACCAGAGTCCAGCGACCCAGTACTTC. This gives the protein CSPRDQSPATQYF.

The J gene is TRBJ2-7, the V gene TRBV20-1, with 9 bases identical to TRBD2. This CDR3 comprises 13 residues. After removal of 3 bases from V and 4 bases from J, the junction contained 4 bases not matched to a gene. CDR1 and CDR2 (germline): DFQATT, SNEGSKA (reference sequence). The CDR3 sequence: CSASASGMYEQYF. The CDR3 DNA follows: TGCAGTGCTAGTGCTAGCGGGATGTACGAGCAGTACTTC.

The chain employs TRBV20-1 and TRBJ1-2; possibly TRBD1 for D (5 bases). V was trimmed by 2 bases and J by 8 bases, leaving 12 bases between them. The CDR3 is 12 amino acids. Germline V gene data show CDR1 as DFQATT and CDR2 as SNEGSKA (reference sequence). Written as DNA, the CDR3 is TGCAGTGCTAGAAGGCAGGGCGGAGGCTACACCTTC. As protein: CSARRQGGGYTF.

The gene calls are TRBV20-1 and TRBJ1-1; D might be TRBD1 (5 bases). Germline V gene lookup returns CDR1 DFQATT and CDR2 SNEGSKA (reference sequence). The CDR3 has 13 amino acids. The V end lost 3 bases, the J end lost 12 bases, and 20 bases lay between the germline ends. In nucleotides, the CDR3 is TGCAGTGCTAGTCACACAGGTAGCACGATATCTTTCTTT. It yields the protein CSASHTGSTISFF.

This clonotype has at least ten counts. At one end, the junction sequence differs from germline, possibly due to a read error. The chain is built from TRBV4-2 and TRBJ2-1; weak D call: TRBD2 (5 bases). The CDR3 is 17 amino acids. Germline V lookup: CDR1 LGHNA, CDR2 YNFKEQ. CDR3 residues: CASSQGDRELPPNEQLF. The DNA of the CDR3 is TGTGCCAGCAGCCAAGGCGATAGGGAGTTACCGCCCAATGAGCAGCTCTTC.

As for this clonotype: Compared with germline, one end of the junction differs, possibly owing to a read error. This chain joins TRBV2 and TRBJ1-4; tentative D call: TRBD1 (5 bases). CDR3 length: 16 residues. Germline V gene lookup returns CDR1 SNHLY and CDR2 FYNNEI. Here the CDR3 reads CGSNATASSTNEKLFF. The CDR3 DNA is TGTGGCAGCAATGCGACAGCCTCTTCAACTAATGAGAAACTGTTTTTT.

This clonotype was seen more than once but under ten times. The CDR3 here is CAISESTGGSYEQYF. The CDR3 DNA reads as TGTGCCATCAGTGAGTCAACGGGAGGTTCCTACGAGCAGTACTTC. The chain links TRBV10-3 to TRBJ2-7; 7 bases align to TRBD2. CDR1 ENHRY and CDR2 SYGVKD come from the germline V gene. This CDR3 is built from 15 residues. The V gene end was trimmed by 0 bases and the J gene end by 1 base; junction bases not matched to a gene: 3.